Each of the 22 T cell receptor beta chains below was sequenced from the same sample in a study of blood T cell repertoires in COVID-19. Profiled with immunoSEQ multiplex PCR; TCRdb holds only in-frame clones, not every one. The data contain 300,000 or so clones, under 95% of them singletons. Sequenced sample: PBMCs or T cells enriched from blood (not recorded which). The source of these receptors is a man in his 60s who had recovered from COVID-19.

V gene TRBV5-6 combines with J gene TRBJ1-2, with 7 bases fitting TRBD1. The CDR3 is made up of 13 amino acids. Per germline, CDR1 SGHDT and CDR2 YYEEEE. V shed 0 bases and J 8 bases; nucleotides not matched to a gene: 4. The CDR3, as DNA: TGTGCCAGCAGCTTGGCAGGGGGTGGAGGCTACACCTTC. This sequence encodes CASSLAGGGGYTF.

The chain couples TRBV5-6 to TRBJ2-7; D is uncertain. Looked up from germline, CDR1 is SGHDT and CDR2 is YYEEEE. The CDR3 spans 13 residues. V lost 2 bases, J lost 4 bases, and 10 bases lay in between. In nucleotides, the CDR3 is TGTGCCAGCAGCTTCGTCGGAGAGTACGAGCAGTACTTC. It yields the protein CASSFVGEYEQYF.

The sample holds a few counts of this clone. The chain is built from TRBV19 and TRBJ1-6, with D unclear. Germline values: CDR1 LNHDA, CDR2 SQIVND (reference sequence). The CDR3 sequence is 14 residues long. The V end was cut by 7 bases, the J end by 0 bases, with 7 bases between. CDR3 residues: CASTPSSYNSPLHF. In DNA, the CDR3 is TGTGCCAGTACGCCGAGCTCCTATAATTCACCCCTCCACTTT.

The V call is TRBV5-1, the J call TRBJ2-6; D is perhaps TRBD2 (6 bases). V was shortened by 4 bases and J by 0 bases, with 11 bases between the two germline ends. This CDR3 spans 16 amino acids. Germline-derived CDR1 and CDR2 are SGHRS and YFSETQ. Here the CDR3 reads CASSGGFGSGANVLTF. The CDR3 region has the DNA TGCGCCAGCAGCGGGGGGTTTGGCTCTGGGGCCAACGTCCTGACTTTC.

CDR3 residues: CSGGQETQYF. The CDR3 DNA reads as TGCAGTGGAGGCCAAGAGACCCAGTACTTC. This chain uses TRBV20-1 with TRBJ2-5; D gene uncertain. CDR1 is DFQATT and CDR2 is SNEGSKA in the germline V gene (reference sequence). Trimming removed 7 bases at V and 1 base at J, with 4 bases between. This CDR3 has 10 residues.

This clone was counted a single time. The chain recombines TRBV6-5 with TRBJ1-3; 9 positions match TRBD1. This CDR3 has 16 residues. Germline V gene sequence: CDR1 MNHEY, CDR2 SVGAGI. The V and J ends lost 2 bases and 5 bases, in that order; junction bases with no gene match: 7. CDR3 protein: CASSYQGQGNRNTIYF. The DNA for the CDR3 is TGTGCCAGCAGTTACCAGGGACAGGGTAACAGAAACACCATATATTTT.

The V gene is TRBV19, the J gene TRBJ1-5; D is uncertain. V was cut by 7 bases and J by 1 base, with 17 bases left in between. CDR3 length: 16 amino acids. Germline loops: CDR1 LNHDA, CDR2 SQIVND (reference sequence). CDR3 amino acids: CASTTTIMWSNQPQHF. The CDR3 DNA follows: TGTGCCAGTACGACGACTATCATGTGGAGCAATCAGCCCCAGCATTTT.

This chain links TRBV6-5 with TRBJ1-2; D is perhaps TRBD1 (6 bases). Germline V gene sequence: CDR1 MNHEY, CDR2 SVGAGI. This CDR3 spans 15 amino acids. V lost 6 bases to trimming and J lost 4 bases, with 18 bases between them. The CDR3, as DNA: TGTGCCAGCAGACACCCCCCAGGGGCCGGCTATGGCTACACCTTC. Encoded protein: CASRHPPGAGYGYTF.

The chain has TRBV9 and TRBJ1-2; 8 bases line up with TRBD1. Germline V CDR1 and CDR2: SGDLS, YYNGEE. The CDR3 runs to 15 residues. With V trimmed by 0 bases and J by 8 bases, 9 bases remained unmatched. CDR3 sequence: CASSVDGTGSRGYTF. Written as DNA, the CDR3 is TGTGCCAGCAGCGTAGATGGGACAGGTAGTCGAGGCTACACCTTC.

In its sample, this clone was seen once. This chain links TRBV5-6 with TRBJ1-2; no definite D call. The CDR3 has 14 residues. Trimming shortened V by 1 base and J by 4 bases, and 11 bases separated the two germline ends. Per the germline V gene, CDR1 is SGHDT and CDR2 is YYEEEE. CDR3 sequence reads: CASSLSGRTYGYTF. The DNA for the CDR3 is TGTGCCAGCAGCTTGTCCGGGAGAACCTATGGCTACACCTTC. Full variable domain (rest looked up from reference TRBV5-6 and TRBJ1-2): DAGVTQSPTHLIKTRGQQVTLRCSPKSGHDTVSWYQQALGQGPQFIFQYYEEEERQRGNFPDRFSGHQFPNYSSELNVNALLLGDSALYLCASSLSGRTYGYTFGSGTRLTVV.

V and J are TRBV6-1 and TRBJ1-5, with a weak D call TRBD1 (5 bases). The CDR3 loop spans 16 amino acids. Trimming shortened V by 2 bases and J by 4 bases, and 15 bases separated the two germline ends. Looked up from germline, CDR1 is MNHNS and CDR2 is SASEGT. Here the CDR3 reads CASSETPDSRNQPQHF. The CDR3 region has the DNA TGTGCCAGCAGTGAAACCCCCGACAGCCGGAATCAGCCCCAGCATTTT.

The genes are TRBV7-9 and TRBJ1-2; no firm D call. Looked up from germline, CDR1 is SEHNR and CDR2 is FQNEAQ (reference sequence). V shed 3 bases and J shed 0 bases, with 5 bases lying between them. The CDR3 runs 13 residues. CDR3 nucleotides: TGTGCCAGCAGCTTGCGGACTAACTATGGCTACACCTTC. It encodes CASSLRTNYGYTF.

The chain links TRBV2 to TRBJ1-6; TRBD1 agrees at 10 bases. Germline values: CDR1 SNHLY, CDR2 FYNNEI. This CDR3 is built from 15 residues. With V trimmed by 7 bases and J by 5 bases, 5 bases remained unmatched. The CDR3 nucleotides read TGTGCCAGCACGCGGGACAGGGGCCATAATTCACCCCTCCACTTT. This sequence encodes CASTRDRGHNSPLHF.

The rearrangement links TRBV21-1 to TRBJ2-7; TRBD2, the D gene given by the table, was not confirmed from the DNA. TRBV21-1 is a documented pseudogene. This CDR3 has 19 amino acids. CDR3 protein: CASSQGTRFLRYTSYEQYF. The CDR3 DNA reads TGTGCCAGCAGCCAAGGGACTAGATTTTTAAGGTACACCTCCTACGAGCAGTACTTC.

The V gene is TRBV18, the J gene TRBJ2-2; 7 nucleotides align to TRBD2. Looked up from germline, CDR1 is KGHSH and CDR2 is LQKENI. The CDR3 has 17 residues. V lost 6 bases to trimming and J lost 5 bases; unmatched junction nucleotides: 15. In DNA form, the CDR3 reads TGTGCCAGCTCGCCCTCTAAAAGCGGGATTGGGACCGGGGAGCTGTTTTTT. It yields the protein CASSPSKSGIGTGELFF. The entire variable domain, with the rest obtained from reference TRBV18 and TRBJ2-2, is as follows: NAGVMQNPRHLVRRRGQEARLRCSPMKGHSHVYWYRQLPEEGLKFMVYLQKENIIDESGMPKERFSAEFPKEGPSILRIQQVVRGDSAAYFCASSPSKSGIGTGELFFGEGSRLTVL.

This chain links TRBV5-6 with TRBJ2-7; no firm D call. The CDR3 has 13 residues. The ends were cut back, 2 bases at V and 5 bases at J, with 11 bases in the middle. CDR1 SGHDT and CDR2 YYEEEE come from the germline V gene. The CDR3 loop is CASSFPGPNEQYF. The CDR3 DNA reads as TGTGCCAGCAGCTTTCCGGGTCCAAACGAGCAGTACTTC.

The genes are TRBV3-1 (or the pseudogene TRBV3-2) and TRBJ2-5; 8 bases are a match to TRBD1. The V segment lost 7 bases and the J segment 2 bases; nucleotides outside the gene matches: 9. The CDR3 contains 15 residues. Germline V gives CDR1 LGHDT, CDR2 YNNKEL (reference sequence). The CDR3 protein is CASKRTGTGQETQYF. The DNA for the CDR3 is TGTGCCAGCAAACGTACCGGGACAGGTCAAGAGACCCAGTACTTC.

This sequence joins TRBV6-5 and TRBJ2-3; TRBD1 matches 10 bases. The V segment lost 5 bases and the J segment 6 bases; nucleotides outside the gene matches: 5. CDR1 is MNHEY, CDR2 SVGAGI, per germline. This CDR3 spans 14 amino acids. This chain's CDR3 is CASSKGTGADTQYF. CDR3 bases: TGTGCCAGCAGTAAGGGGACAGGGGCCGATACGCAGTATTTT.

The CDR3 DNA follows: TGTGCCTGGAGCGACAGGGGAGGAAACACCATATATTTT. Translated, it gives CAWSDRGGNTIYF. The genes are TRBV30 and TRBJ1-3; 8 nucleotides line up with TRBD1. V lost 3 bases and J lost 4; bases outside the gene matches: 2. The germline V gene has CDR1 GTSNPN and CDR2 SVGIG (reference sequence). The CDR3 has 13 amino acids.

The chain couples TRBV25-1 to TRBJ1-2, with 9 bases identical to TRBD1. CDR3 length: 14 residues. Germline V gene data show CDR1 as MGHDK and CDR2 as SYGVNS. V gave up 3 bases and J gave up 6 bases; unmatched junction bases: 5. The DNA for the CDR3 is TGTGCCAGCAGTGATCCCAGGACAGGGGATGGCTACACCTTC. Its protein is CASSDPRTGDGYTF.

J is TRBJ2-7 and V is TRBV7-2; 8 nucleotides match TRBD1. Trimming at V came to 5 bases and at J to 2 bases, leaving 8 bases not matched to a gene. CDR1 is SGHTA, CDR2 FQGNSA, per germline. The CDR3 covers 15 residues. The DNA of the CDR3 is TGTGCCAGCAGCACTGGGACAGGTTCTCCCTACGAGCAGTACTTC. Translated, it gives CASSTGTGSPYEQYF. Full variable domain (missing parts from reference TRBV7-2 and TRBJ2-7): GAGVSQSPSNKVTEKGKDVELRCDPISGHTALYWYRQSLGQGLEFLIYFQGNSAPDKSGLPSDRFSAERTGGSVSTLTIQRTQQEDSAVYLCASSTGTGSPYEQYFGPGTRLTVT.

V gene TRBV14 combines with J gene TRBJ1-1; D might be TRBD1 (5 bases). Germline V gene sequence: CDR1 SGHDN, CDR2 FVKESK. The CDR3 covers 13 residues. V was trimmed by 5 bases and J by 0 bases, leaving 7 bases between them. The CDR3 DNA sequence: TGTGCCAGCAGCGGACAAATGAACACTGAAGCTTTCTTT. Translation: CASSGQMNTEAFF.